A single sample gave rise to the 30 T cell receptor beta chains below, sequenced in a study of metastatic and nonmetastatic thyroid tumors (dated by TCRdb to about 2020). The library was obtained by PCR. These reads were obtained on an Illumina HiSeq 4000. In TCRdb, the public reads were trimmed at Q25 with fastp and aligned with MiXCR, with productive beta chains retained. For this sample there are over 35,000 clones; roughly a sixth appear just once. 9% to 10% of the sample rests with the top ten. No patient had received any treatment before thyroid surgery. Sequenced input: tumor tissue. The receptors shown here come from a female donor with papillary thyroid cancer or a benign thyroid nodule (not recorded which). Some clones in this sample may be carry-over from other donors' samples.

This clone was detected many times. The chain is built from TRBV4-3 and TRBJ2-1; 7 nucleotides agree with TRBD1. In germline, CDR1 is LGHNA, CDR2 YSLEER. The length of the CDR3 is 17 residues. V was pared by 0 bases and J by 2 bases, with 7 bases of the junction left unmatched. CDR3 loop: CASSQDIQGSPYNEQFF. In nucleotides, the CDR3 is TGCGCCAGCAGCCAAGATATACAGGGGAGCCCCTACAATGAGCAGTTCTTC.

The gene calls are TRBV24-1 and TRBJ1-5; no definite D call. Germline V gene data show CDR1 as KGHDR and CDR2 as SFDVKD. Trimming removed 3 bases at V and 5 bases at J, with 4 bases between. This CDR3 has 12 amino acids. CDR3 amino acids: CATSDVYQPQHF. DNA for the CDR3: TGTGCCACCAGTGATGTGTATCAGCCCCAGCATTTT.

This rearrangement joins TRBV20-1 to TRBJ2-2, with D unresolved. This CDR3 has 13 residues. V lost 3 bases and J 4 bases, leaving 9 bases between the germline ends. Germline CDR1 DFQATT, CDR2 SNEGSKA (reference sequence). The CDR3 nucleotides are TGCAGTGCTAGCAAGGCCGGCACCGGGGAGCTGTTTTTT. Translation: CSASKAGTGELFF.

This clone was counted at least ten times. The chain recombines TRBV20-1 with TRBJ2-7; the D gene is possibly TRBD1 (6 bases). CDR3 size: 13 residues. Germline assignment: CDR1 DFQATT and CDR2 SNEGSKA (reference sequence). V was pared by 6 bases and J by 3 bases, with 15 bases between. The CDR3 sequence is CSAIDRLNYEQYF. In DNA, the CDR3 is TGCAGTGCCATCGACAGGCTAAACTACGAGCAGTACTTC.

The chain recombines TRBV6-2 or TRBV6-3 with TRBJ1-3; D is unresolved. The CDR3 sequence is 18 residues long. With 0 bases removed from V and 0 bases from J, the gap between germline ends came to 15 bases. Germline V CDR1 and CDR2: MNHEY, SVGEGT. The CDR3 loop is CASSYSRVGNDSGNTIYF. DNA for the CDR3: TGTGCCAGCAGTTACTCGAGAGTGGGGAATGACTCTGGAAACACCATATATTTT.

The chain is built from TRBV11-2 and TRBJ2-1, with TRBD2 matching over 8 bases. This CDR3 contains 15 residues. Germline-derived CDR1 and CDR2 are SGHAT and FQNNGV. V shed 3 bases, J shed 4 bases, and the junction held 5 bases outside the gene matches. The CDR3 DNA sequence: TGTGCCAGCAGCTTCGGGACTAGTGGGTACAATGAGCAGTTCTTC. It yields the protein CASSFGTSGYNEQFF.

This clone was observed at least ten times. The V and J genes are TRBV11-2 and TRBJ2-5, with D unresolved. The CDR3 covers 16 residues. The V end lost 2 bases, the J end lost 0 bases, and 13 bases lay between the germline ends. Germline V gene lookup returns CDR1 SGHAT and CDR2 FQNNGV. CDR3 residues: CASSLLPAKYQETQYF. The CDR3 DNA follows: TGTGCCAGCAGCTTACTCCCAGCCAAGTACCAAGAGACCCAGTACTTC. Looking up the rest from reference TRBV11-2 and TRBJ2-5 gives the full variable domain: EAGVAQSPRYKIIEKRQSVAFWCNPISGHATLYWYQQILGQGPKLLIQFQNNGVVDDSQLPKDRFSAERLKGVDSTLKIQPAKLEDSAVYLCASSLLPAKYQETQYFGPGTRLLVL.

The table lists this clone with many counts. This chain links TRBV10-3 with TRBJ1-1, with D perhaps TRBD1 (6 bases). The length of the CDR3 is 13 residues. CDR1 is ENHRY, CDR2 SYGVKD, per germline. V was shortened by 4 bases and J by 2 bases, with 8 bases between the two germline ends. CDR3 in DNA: TGTGCCATCAGTGGGACAGCCAACACTGAAGCTTTCTTT. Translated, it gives CAISGTANTEAFF.

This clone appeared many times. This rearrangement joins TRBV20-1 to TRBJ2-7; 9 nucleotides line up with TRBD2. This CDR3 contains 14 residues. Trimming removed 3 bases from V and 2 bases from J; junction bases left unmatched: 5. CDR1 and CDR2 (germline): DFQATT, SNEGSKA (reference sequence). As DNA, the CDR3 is TGCAGTGCTAGCCCTGGGACTAGCCCCTACGAGCAGTACTTC. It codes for CSASPGTSPYEQYF.

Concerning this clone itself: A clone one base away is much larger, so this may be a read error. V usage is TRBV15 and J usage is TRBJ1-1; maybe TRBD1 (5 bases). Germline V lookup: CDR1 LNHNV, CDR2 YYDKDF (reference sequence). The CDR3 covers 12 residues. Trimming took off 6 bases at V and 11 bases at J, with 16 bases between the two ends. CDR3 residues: CATRRGPALAFF. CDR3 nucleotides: TGTGCCACCAGACGGGGACCCGCCTTGGCTTTCTTT.

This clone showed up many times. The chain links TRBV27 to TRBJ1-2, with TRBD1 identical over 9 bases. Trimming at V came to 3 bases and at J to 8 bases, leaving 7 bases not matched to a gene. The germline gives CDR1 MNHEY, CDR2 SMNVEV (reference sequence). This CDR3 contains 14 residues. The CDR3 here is CASSLGQGSWGYTF. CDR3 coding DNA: TGTGCCAGCAGTTTGGGACAGGGATCCTGGGGCTACACCTTC.

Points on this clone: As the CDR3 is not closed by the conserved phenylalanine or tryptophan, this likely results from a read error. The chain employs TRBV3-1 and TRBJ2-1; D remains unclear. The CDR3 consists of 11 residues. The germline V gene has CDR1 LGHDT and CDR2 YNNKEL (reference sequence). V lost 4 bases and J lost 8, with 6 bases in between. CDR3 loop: CASSPEHEQFI. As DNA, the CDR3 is TGTGCCAGCAGCCCCGAGCATGAGCAGTTCATC.

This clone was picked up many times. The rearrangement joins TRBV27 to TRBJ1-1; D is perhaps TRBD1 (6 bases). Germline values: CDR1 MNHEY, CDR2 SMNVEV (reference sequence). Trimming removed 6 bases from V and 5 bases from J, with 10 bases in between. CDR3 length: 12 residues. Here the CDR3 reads CASSSGVTEAFF. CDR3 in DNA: TGTGCCAGCAGCTCAGGGGTAACTGAAGCTTTCTTT.

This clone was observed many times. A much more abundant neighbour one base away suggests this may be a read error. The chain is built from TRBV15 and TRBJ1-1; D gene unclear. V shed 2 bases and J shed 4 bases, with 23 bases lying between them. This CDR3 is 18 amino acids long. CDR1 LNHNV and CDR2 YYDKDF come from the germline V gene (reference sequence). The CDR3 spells CATSRTNVGGKSSTEAFF. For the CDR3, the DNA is TGTGCCACCAGCAGAACTAATGTGGGAGGAAAGTCGAGCACTGAAGCTTTCTTT. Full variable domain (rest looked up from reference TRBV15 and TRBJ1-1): DAMVIQNPRYQVTQFGKPVTLSCSQTLNHNVMYWYQQKSSQAPKLLFHYYDKDFNNEADTPDNFQSRRPNTSFCFLDIRSPGLGDTAMYLCATSRTNVGGKSSTEAFFGQGTRLTVV.

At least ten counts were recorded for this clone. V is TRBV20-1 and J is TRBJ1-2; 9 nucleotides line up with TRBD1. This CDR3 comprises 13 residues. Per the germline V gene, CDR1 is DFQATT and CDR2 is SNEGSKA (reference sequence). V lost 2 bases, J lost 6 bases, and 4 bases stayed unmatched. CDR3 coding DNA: TGCAGTGCTAGACGGGACAGGGAGAATGGCTACACCTTC. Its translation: CSARRDRENGYTF.

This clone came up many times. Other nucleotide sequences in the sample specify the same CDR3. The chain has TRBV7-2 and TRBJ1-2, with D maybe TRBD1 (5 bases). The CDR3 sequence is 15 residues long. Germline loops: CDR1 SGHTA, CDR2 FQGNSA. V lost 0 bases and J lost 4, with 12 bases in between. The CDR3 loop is CASSLAPQGGYGYTF. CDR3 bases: TGTGCCAGCAGCTTAGCCCCTCAGGGAGGCTATGGCTACACCTTC.

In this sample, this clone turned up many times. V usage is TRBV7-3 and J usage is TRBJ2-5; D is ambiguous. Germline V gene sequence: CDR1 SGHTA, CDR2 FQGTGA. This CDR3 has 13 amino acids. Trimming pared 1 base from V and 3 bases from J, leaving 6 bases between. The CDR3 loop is CASSLSREETQYF. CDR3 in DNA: TGTGCCAGCAGCTTAAGTAGGGAAGAGACCCAGTACTTC.

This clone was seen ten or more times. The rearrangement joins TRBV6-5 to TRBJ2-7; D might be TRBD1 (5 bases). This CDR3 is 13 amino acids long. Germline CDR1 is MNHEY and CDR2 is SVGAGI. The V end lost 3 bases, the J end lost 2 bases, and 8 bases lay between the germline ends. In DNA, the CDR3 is TGTGCCAGCAGTTATGCAGGGACCTACGAGCAGTACTTC. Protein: CASSYAGTYEQYF.

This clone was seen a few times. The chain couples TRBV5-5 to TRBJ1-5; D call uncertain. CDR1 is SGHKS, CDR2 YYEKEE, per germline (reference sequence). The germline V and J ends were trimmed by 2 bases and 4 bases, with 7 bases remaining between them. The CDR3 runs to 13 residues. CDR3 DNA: TGTGCCAGCAGCTTACAGCAGAATCAGCCCCAGCATTTT. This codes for CASSLQQNQPQHF.

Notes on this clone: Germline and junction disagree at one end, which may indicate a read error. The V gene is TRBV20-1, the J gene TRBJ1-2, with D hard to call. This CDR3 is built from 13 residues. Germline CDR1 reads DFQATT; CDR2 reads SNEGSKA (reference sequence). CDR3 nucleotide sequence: TGCAGTGCTATGTATCTACCGTCATATGGCTACTGGTTC. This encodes CSAMYLPSYGYWF.

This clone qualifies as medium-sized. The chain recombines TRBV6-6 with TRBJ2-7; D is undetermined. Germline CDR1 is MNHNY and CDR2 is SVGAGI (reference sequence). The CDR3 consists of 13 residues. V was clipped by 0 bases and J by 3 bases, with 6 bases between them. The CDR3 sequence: CASSYSKNYEQYF. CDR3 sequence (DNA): TGTGCCAGCAGTTACTCGAAGAACTACGAGCAGTACTTC.

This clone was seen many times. The CDR3: CATSRAGTTGELFF. The CDR3 nucleotides are TGTGCCACCAGCAGAGCCGGGACGACCGGGGAGCTGTTTTTT. This sequence joins TRBV15 and TRBJ2-2; D may be TRBD1 or TRBD2 (5 bases each). The CDR3 spans 14 residues. Trimming cost V 1 base and J 5 bases, with 8 bases left between them. Germline V gene data show CDR1 as LNHNV and CDR2 as YYDKDF (reference sequence). Supplemented by reference TRBV15 and TRBJ2-2, the full variable domain reads DAMVIQNPRYQVTQFGKPVTLSCSQTLNHNVMYWYQQKSSQAPKLLFHYYDKDFNNEADTPDNFQSRRPNTSFCFLDIRSPGLGDTAMYLCATSRAGTTGELFFGEGSRLTVL.

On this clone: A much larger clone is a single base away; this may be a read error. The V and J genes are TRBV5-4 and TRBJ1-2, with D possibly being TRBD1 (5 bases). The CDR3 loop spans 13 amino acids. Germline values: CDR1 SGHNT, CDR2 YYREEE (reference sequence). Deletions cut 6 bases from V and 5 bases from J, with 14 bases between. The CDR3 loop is CASNFGGKYGYTF. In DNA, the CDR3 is TGTGCCAGCAACTTCGGGGGAAAATATGGCTACACCTTC.

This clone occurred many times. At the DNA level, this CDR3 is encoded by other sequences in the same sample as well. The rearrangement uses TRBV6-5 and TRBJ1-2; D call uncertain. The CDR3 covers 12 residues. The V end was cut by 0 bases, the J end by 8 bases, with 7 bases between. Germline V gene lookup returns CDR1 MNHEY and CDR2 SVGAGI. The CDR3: CASSYSGYGYTF. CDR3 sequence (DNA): TGTGCCAGCAGTTACTCGGGTTACGGCTACACCTTC.

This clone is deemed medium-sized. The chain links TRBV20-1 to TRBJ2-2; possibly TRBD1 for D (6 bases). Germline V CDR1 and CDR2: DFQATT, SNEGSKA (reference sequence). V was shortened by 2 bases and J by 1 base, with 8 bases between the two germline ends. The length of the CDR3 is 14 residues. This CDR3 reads CSARKGGNTGELFF. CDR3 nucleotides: TGCAGTGCTAGAAAAGGGGGGAACACCGGGGAGCTGTTTTTT.

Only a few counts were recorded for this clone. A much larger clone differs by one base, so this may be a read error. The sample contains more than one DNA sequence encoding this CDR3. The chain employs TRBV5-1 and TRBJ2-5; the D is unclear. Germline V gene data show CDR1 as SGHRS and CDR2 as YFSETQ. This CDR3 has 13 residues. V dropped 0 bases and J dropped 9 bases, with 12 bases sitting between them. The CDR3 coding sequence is TGCGCCAGCAGCTTGGCACTGGGGATGGCCCAGTACTTC. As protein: CASSLALGMAQYF. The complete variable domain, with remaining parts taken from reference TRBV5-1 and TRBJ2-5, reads KAGVTQTPRYLIKTRGQQVTLSCSPISGHRSVSWYQQTPGQGLQFLFEYFSETQRNKGNFPGRFSGRQFSNSRSEMNVSTLELGDSALYLCASSLALGMAQYFGPGTRLLVL.

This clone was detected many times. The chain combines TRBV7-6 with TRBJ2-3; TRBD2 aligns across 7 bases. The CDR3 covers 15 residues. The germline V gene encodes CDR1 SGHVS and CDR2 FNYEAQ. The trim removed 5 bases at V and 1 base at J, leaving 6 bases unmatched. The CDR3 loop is CASSLTTSGTDTQYF. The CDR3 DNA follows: TGTGCCAGCAGCCTCACAACTAGCGGCACAGATACGCAGTATTTT.

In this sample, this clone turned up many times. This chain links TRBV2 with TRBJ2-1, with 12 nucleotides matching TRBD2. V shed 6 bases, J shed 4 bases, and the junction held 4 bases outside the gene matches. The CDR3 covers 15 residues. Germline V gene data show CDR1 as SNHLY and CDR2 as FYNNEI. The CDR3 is CASRRTSGIYNEQFF. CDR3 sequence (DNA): TGTGCCAGCAGGAGGACTAGCGGGATTTACAATGAGCAGTTCTTC.

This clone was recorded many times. In DNA, the CDR3 is TGTGCCAGCTCACCACCGAAGGAGACCGGGGAGCTGTTTTTT. Translating it yields CASSPPKETGELFF. The J gene is TRBJ2-2, the V gene TRBV18, with unresolved D. Germline values: CDR1 KGHSH, CDR2 LQKENI. CDR3 size: 14 residues. V was shortened by 0 bases and J by 5 bases, with 7 bases between the two germline ends. Drawing the rest from reference TRBV18 and TRBJ2-2, the complete variable domain is NAGVMQNPRHLVRRRGQEARLRCSPMKGHSHVYWYRQLPEEGLKFMVYLQKENIIDESGMPKERFSAEFPKEGPSILRIQQVVRGDSAAYFCASSPPKETGELFFGEGSRLTVL.

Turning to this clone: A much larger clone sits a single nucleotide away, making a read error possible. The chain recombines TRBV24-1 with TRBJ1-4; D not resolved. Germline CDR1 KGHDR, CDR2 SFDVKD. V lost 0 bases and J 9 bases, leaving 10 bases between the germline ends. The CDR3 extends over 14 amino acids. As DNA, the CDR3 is TGTGCCACCAGTGATTTGGGGCAACTTCAAAAACTGTTTTTT. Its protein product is CATSDLGQLQKLFF.